This T cell receptor beta chain stems from a study of T-cell memory formation after mild COVID-19. Study in general: Clustering of TCRs was largely donor specific. Study findings and constraints: The CD4+ clones that contracted clustered mainly within CM and EM, and the CD8+ clones concentrated in EMRA. Memory from before infection featured some responding clones, which suggests cross-reactive memory joined. Day 15 to 85 contracting clones showed balanced CD4/CD8; day 15 to 37 expanders favored CD4+.

The CDR3 extends over 12 amino acids. Germline-derived CDR1 and CDR2 are MDHEN and SYDVKM. V was cut by 6 bases and J by 3 bases, with 9 bases left in between. This clonotype was picked up many times. The antigen remains unidentified. MiXCR, run by TCRdb on the 5' RACE reads, gives a single entry per CDR3 protein. The sample shows around 310,000 distinct CDR3 sequences, 15% to 20% of them seen only once. The sequence came from a man aged 18 to 35 who had mild COVID-19 (a few samples of this study predate the infection). Cell type and time point are not known. This chain joins TRBV28 and TRBJ2-7; weak D call: TRBD1 (6 bases). Sequencing was performed on PBMCs or a T cell subset sorted from them (not recorded which). The CDR3 reads CASRSGDYEQYV. CDR3 coding DNA: TGTGCCAGCAGATCAGGGGACTACGAGCAGTACGTC.